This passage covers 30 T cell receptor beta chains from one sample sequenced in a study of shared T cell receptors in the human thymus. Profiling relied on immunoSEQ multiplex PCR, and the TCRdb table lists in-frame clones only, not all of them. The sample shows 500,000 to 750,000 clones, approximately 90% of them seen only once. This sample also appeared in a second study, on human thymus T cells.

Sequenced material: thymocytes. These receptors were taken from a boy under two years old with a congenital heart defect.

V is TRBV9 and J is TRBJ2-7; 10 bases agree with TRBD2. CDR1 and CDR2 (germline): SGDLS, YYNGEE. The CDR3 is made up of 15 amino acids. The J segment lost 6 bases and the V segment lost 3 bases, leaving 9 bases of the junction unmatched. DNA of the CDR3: TGTGCCAGCAGCGGTAGCGGGAGGAGGACAAGCGAGCAGTACTTC. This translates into CASSGSGRRTSEQYF.

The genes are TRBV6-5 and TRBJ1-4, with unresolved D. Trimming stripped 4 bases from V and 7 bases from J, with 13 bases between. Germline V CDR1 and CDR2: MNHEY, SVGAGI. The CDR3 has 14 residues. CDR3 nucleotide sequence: TGTGCCAGCAGTTCGGCAGCCCGGGGTGAAAAACTGTTTTTT. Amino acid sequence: CASSSAARGEKLFF.

The CDR3 reads CASSFPLAGGSYNEQFF. In DNA form, the CDR3 reads TGTGCCAGCAGCTTTCCACTAGCGGGAGGCTCCTACAATGAGCAGTTCTTC. V and J are TRBV7-9 and TRBJ2-1; 12 nucleotides align to TRBD2. This CDR3 has 17 residues. Per germline, CDR1 SEHNR and CDR2 FQNEAQ (reference sequence). J was trimmed by 0 bases and V by 3 bases; bases with no gene match: 3.

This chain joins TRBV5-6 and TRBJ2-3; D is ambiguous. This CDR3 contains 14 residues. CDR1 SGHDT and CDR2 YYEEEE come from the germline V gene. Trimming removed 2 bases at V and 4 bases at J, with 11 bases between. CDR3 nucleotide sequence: TGTGCCAGCAGCTTTCCCTCAGTGGCAGATACGCAGTATTTT. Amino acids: CASSFPSVADTQYF.

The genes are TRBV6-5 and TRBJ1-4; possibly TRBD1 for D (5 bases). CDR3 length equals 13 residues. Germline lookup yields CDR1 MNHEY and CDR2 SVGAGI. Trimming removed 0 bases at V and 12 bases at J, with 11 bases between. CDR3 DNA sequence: TGTGCCAGCAGTTACTCGAGACAGCTGGAACTGTTTTTT. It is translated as CASSYSRQLELFF.

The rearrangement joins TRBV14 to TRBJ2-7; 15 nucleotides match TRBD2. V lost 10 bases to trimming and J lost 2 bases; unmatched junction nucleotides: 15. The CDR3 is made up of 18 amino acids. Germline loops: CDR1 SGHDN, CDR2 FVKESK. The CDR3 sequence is CATLPWTSGRGVTYEQYF. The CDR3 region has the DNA TGTGCCACCCTCCCGTGGACTAGCGGGAGGGGAGTCACCTACGAGCAGTACTTC.

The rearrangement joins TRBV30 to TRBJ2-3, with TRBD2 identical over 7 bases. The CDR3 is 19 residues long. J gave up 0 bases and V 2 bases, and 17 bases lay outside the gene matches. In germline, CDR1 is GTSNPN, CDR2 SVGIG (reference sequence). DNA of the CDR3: TGTGCCTGGAGTCATCAACCGGGACTACCGAACTCTAGCACAGATACGCAGTATTTT. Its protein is CAWSHQPGLPNSSTDTQYF.

CDR3 loop: CASSPESETSDSYEQYF. The CDR3 DNA sequence: TGTGCCAGCAGTCCGGAATCAGAGACTAGCGACTCCTACGAGCAGTACTTC. The chain carries TRBV28 and TRBJ2-7, with 8 bases matching TRBD2. CDR1 MDHEN and CDR2 SYDVKM come from the germline V gene. CDR3 length: 17 amino acids. The trim removed 5 bases at V and 0 bases at J, leaving 12 bases unmatched. The full variable domain, with the rest looked up from reference TRBV28 and TRBJ2-7, is DVKVTQSSRYLVKRTGEKVFLECVQDMDHENMFWYRQDPGLGLRLIYFSYDVKMKEKGDIPEGYSVSREKKERFSLILESASTNQTSMYLCASSPESETSDSYEQYFGPGTRLTVT.

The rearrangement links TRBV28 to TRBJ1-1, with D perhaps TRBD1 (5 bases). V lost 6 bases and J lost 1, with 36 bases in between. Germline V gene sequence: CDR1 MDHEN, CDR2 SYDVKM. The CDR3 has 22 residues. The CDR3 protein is CASSHTPGDLGPRQGENTEAFF. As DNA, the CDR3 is TGTGCCAGCAGCCACACCCCTGGCGATTTGGGGCCGCGGCAGGGCGAGAACACTGAAGCTTTCTTT.

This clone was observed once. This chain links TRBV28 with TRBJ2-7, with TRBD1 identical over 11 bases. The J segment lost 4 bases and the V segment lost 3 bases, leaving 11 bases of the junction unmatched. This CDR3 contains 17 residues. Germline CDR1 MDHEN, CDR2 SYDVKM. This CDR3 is CASSFPTPGQGEYEQYF. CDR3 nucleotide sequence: TGTGCCAGCAGTTTCCCTACACCGGGACAGGGGGAATACGAGCAGTACTTC.

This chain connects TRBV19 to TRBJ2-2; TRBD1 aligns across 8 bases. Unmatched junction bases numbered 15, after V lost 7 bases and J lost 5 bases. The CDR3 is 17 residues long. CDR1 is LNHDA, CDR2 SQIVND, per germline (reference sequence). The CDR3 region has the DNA TGTGCCAGTACCACGCTGGACAGGGTCGGAGGGACCGGGGAGCTGTTTTTT. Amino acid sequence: CASTTLDRVGGTGELFF. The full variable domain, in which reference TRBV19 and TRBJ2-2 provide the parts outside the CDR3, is DGGITQSPKYLFRKEGQNVTLSCEQNLNHDAMYWYRQDPGQGLRLIYYSQIVNDFQKGDIAEGYSVSREKKESFPLTVTSAQKNPTAFYLCASTTLDRVGGTGELFFGEGSRLTVL.

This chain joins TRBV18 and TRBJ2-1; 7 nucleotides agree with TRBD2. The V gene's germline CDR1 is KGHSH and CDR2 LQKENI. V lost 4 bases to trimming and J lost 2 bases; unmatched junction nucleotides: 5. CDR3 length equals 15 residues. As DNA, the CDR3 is TGTGCCAGCTCACGGGACTACGGGACCTACAATGAGCAGTTCTTC. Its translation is CASSRDYGTYNEQFF. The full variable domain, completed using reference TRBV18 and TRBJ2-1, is NAGVMQNPRHLVRRRGQEARLRCSPMKGHSHVYWYRQLPEEGLKFMVYLQKENIIDESGMPKERFSAEFPKEGPSILRIQQVVRGDSAAYFCASSRDYGTYNEQFFGPGTRLTVL.

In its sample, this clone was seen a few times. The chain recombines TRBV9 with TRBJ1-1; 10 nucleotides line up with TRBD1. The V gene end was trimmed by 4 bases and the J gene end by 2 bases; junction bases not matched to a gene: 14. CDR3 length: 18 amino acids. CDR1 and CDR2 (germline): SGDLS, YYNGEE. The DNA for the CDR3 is TGTGCCAGCAGCTCCCTATTGACAGGGGGCCCCCCAAACACTGAAGCTTTCTTT. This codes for CASSSLLTGGPPNTEAFF.

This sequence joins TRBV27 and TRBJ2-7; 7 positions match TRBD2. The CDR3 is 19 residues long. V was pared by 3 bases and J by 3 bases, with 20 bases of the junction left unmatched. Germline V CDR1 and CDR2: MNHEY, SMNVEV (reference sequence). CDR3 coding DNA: TGTGCCAGCAGTTTGGTTCTCCGTCCTGGTCCTAGCGGTTTCTACGAGCAGTACTTC. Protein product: CASSLVLRPGPSGFYEQYF.

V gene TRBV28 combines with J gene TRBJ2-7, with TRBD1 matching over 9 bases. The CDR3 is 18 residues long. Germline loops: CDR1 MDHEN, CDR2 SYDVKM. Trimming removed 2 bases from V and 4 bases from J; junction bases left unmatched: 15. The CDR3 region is CASSLERTGEFPLYEQYF. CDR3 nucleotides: TGTGCCAGCAGTTTAGAAAGGACAGGGGAGTTTCCTCTATACGAGCAGTACTTC.

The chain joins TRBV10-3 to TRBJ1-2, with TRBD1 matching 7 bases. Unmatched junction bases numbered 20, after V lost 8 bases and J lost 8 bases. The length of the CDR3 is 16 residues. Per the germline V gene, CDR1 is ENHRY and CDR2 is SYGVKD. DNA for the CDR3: TGTGCCATCCACTCCAGTTCCAGGGGGAGAGGTGGCGGCTACACCTTC. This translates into CAIHSSSRGRGGGYTF.

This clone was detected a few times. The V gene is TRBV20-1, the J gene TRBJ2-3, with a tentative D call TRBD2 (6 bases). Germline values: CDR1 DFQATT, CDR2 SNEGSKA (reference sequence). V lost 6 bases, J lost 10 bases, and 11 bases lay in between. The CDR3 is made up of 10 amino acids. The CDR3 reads CSAGGGAQYF. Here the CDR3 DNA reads TGCAGTGCCGGTGGCGGGGCGCAGTATTTT.

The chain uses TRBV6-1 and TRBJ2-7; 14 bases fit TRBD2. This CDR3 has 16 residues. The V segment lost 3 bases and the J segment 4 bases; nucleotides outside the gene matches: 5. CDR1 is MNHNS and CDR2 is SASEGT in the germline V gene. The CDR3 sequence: CASSELTSGRDYEQYF. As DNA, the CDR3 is TGTGCCAGCAGTGAGTTGACTAGCGGGAGGGATTACGAGCAGTACTTC.

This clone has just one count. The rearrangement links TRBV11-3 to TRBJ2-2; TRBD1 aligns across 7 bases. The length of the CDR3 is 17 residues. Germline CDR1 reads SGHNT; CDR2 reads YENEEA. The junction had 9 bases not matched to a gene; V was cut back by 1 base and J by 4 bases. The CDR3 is CASSLGGGPGSTGELFF. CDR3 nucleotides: TGTGCCAGCAGCTTAGGAGGGGGCCCAGGGAGCACCGGGGAGCTGTTTTTT.

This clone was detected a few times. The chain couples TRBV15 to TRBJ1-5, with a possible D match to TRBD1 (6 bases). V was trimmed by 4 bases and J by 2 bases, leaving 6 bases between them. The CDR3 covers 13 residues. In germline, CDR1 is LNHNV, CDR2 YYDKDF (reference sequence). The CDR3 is CATSTGGNQPQHF. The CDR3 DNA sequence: TGTGCCACCAGCACAGGGGGCAATCAGCCCCAGCATTTT.

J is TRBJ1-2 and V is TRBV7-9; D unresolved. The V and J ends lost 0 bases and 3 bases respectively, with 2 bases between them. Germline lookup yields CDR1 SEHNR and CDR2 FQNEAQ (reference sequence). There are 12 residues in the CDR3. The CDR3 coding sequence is TGTGCCAGCAGCTTAGCCGACTATGGCTACACCTTC. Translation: CASSLADYGYTF. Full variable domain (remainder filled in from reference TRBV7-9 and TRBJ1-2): DTGVSQNPRHKITKRGQNVTFRCDPISEHNRLYWYRQTLGQGPEFLTYFQNEAQLEKSRLLSDRFSAERPKGSFSTLEIQRTEQGDSAMYLCASSLADYGYTFGSGTRLTVV.

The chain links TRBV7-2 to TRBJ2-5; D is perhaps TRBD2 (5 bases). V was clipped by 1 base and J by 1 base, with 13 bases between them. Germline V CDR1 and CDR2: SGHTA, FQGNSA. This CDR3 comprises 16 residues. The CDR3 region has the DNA TGTGCCAGCAGCTTAGTGGGTGGGCTAGCCCAAGAGACCCAGTACTTC. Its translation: CASSLVGGLAQETQYF.

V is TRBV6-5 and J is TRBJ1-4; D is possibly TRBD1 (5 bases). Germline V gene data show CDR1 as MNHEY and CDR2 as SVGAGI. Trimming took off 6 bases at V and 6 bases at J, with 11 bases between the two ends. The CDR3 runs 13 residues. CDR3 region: CASSQRGDEKLFF. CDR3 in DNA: TGTGCCAGCAGCCAGCGGGGCGATGAAAAACTGTTTTTT.

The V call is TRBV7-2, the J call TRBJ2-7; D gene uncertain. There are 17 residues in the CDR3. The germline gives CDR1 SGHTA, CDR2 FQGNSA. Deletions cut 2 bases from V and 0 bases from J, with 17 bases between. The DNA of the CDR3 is TGTGCCAGCAGCTTACCCCGCCCGCTAGTAGCCTCCTACGAGCAGTACTTC. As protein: CASSLPRPLVASYEQYF.

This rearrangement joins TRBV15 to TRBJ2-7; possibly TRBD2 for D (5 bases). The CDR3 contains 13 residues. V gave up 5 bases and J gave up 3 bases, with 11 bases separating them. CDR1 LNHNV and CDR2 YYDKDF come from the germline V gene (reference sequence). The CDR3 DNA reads TGTGCCACCAGCCCGCGGGCCGACTACGAGCAGTACTTC. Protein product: CATSPRADYEQYF.

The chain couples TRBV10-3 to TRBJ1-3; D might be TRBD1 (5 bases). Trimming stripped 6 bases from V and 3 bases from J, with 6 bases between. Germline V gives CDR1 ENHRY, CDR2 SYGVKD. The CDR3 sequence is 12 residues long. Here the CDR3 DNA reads TGTGCCATCAGGGGGGGTGGAAACACCATATATTTT. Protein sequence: CAIRGGGNTIYF.

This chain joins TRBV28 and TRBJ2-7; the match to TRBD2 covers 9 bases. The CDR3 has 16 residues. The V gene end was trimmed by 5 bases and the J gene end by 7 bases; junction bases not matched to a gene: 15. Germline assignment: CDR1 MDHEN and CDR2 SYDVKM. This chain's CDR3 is CASSPIPAGGPGEQYF. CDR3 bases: TGTGCCAGCAGTCCCATCCCGGCGGGAGGGCCGGGGGAGCAGTACTTC.

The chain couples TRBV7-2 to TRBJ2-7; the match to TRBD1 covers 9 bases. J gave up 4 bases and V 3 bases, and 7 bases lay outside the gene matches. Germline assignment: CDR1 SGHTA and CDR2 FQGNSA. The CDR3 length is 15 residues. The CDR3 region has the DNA TGTGCCAGCAGCTTCCTTTGGGACAGGGCATACGAGCAGTACTTC. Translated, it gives CASSFLWDRAYEQYF.

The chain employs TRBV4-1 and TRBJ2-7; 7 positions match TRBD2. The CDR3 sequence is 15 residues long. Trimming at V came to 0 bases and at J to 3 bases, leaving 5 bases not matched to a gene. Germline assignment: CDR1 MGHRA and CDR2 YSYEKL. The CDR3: CASSQDQAGIYEQYF. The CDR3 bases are TGCGCCAGCAGCCAAGACCAAGCGGGGATCTACGAGCAGTACTTC.

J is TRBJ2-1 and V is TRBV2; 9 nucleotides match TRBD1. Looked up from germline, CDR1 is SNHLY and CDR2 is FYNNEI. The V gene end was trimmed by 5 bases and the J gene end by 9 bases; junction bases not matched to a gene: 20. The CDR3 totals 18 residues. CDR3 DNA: TGTGCCAGCAGTACAGGGGGCTTGAGCGGGACCACCTTTTCTGAGCAGTTCTTC. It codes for CASSTGGLSGTTFSEQFF.